Listed here are 13 T cell receptor beta chains from one sample, sequenced in a study of tissue T cells after allogeneic stem cell transplantation. Assay: immunoSEQ multiplex PCR; the TCRdb copy retains only in-frame clones and omits some. Counted here are about 48,000 clones, about 73% occurring once; the ten biggest clones make up under 0.9%. Sequencing was carried out using sorted cells pooled from one or two spleens. These receptors all stem from a pool of C57BL/6 mice in good health.

As to this clone: Germline and genes: mouse. The read ends 1 residue early relative to the CDR3; the germline J gene fills the gap. The chain is built from TRBV31 and TRBJ1-4, with D tentatively TRBD1 (5 bases). Germline loops: CDR1 GKSSPN, CDR2 SITVG. Trimming removed 0 bases at V and 3 bases at J, with 8 bases between. CDR3 length: 14 residues. Partial CDR3 DNA: TGTGCCTGGAGTCTAGGGACCCCCAACGAAAGATTATTT. Translating gives CAWSLGTPNERLF. The entire CDR3 protein is CAWSLGTPNERLFF.

This clone was picked up a small number of times. Mouse names are used for the genes. The read terminates 1 residue ahead of where the CDR3 ends, so the germline J gene completes it. The gene calls are TRBV26 and TRBJ2-7; 12 bases agree with TRBD2. Germline CDR1 and CDR2: KGHPV and FQNQEV (reference sequence). The CDR3 covers 14 residues. Losses at the gene ends were 5 bases for V and 5 bases for J; bases not matched to a gene: 4. CDR3 sequence: CASSGDWGVHEQYF. The sequenced part of the CDR3 DNA is TGTGCCAGCAGTGGGGACTGGGGGGTCCATGAACAGTAC.

As for this clone: Gene names and germline refer to mouse. The read is 1 residue too short to cover the CDR3 end, so that end is filled in from the germline J gene. The V call is TRBV3, the J call TRBJ2-4, with 13 bases identical to TRBD2. The V segment lost 2 bases and the J segment 0 bases; nucleotides outside the gene matches: 8. Germline CDR1 SNHLY, CDR2 FYNGKV (reference sequence). This CDR3 comprises 19 residues. The CDR3 is CASSLTRTGGALSQNTLYF. The sequenced CDR3 bases are TGTGCCAGCAGCTTAACCCGGACTGGGGGGGCGCTGAGTCAAAACACCTTGTAC.

This clone has a handful of counts. Gene names and germline refer to mouse. Different DNA sequences within this sample yield the same CDR3. This CDR3 reads CASSLVGDEQYF. CDR3 DNA, as far as it was read: TGTGCCAGCAGCTTAGTGGGGGATGAACAGTAC. The chain combines TRBV3 with TRBJ2-7, with D perhaps matching TRBD2 (6 bases). Read coverage stops 1 residue before the CDR3 terminus; the germline J gene supplies the remainder. Trimming left V 1 base short and J 5 bases short, with 6 bases between. Germline loops: CDR1 SNHLY, CDR2 FYNGKV (reference sequence). The CDR3 has 12 amino acids.

A remark on this clone: The junction does not match germline at one end; this may be a read error. Gene and germline names: mouse. The read falls 1 residue short of the CDR3 end, and the missing part is taken from the germline J gene. J is TRBJ2-5 and V is TRBV19; TRBD2 aligns across 9 bases. CDR1 and CDR2 from the germline V gene are FNHDT and SITEND (reference sequence). The CDR3 extends over 13 amino acids. Incomplete CDR3 DNA: TGTGCCAGCAGCGGGACTGGGCAAGGCACCCAGTAC. This translates into CASSGTGQGTQY. The entire CDR3 reads CASSGTGQGTQYF. The full variable domain, completed using reference TRBV19 and TRBJ2-5, is GGIITQTPKFLIGQEGQKLTLKCQQNFNHDTMYWYRQDSGKGLRLIYYSITENDLQKGDLSEGYDASREKKSSFSLTVTSAQKNEMAVFLCASSGTGQGTQYFGPGTRLLVL.

Details on this clone: The genes are named according to mouse. The CDR3 end is not reached by the read, which stops 1 residue before it; the germline J gene fills it in. The rearrangement joins TRBV15 to TRBJ2-7; 10 bases are a match to TRBD2. CDR1 and CDR2 (germline): SGHND, FRSKSL. The CDR3 runs 14 residues. V gave up 4 bases and J gave up 3 bases; unmatched junction bases: 3. The sequenced part of the CDR3 DNA is TGTGCCAGCAGTTCCGGGACTGGGGACTATGAACAGTAC. It codes for CASSSGTGDYEQY. The whole CDR3 protein is CASSSGTGDYEQYF.

To note about this clone: The germline and genes are mouse ones. The DNA ends 1 residue before the CDR3 does, and the rest of the CDR3 is filled in from the germline J gene. This chain joins TRBV3 and TRBJ2-7; 7 positions match TRBD1. With 7 bases clipped from V and 5 bases from J, the junction kept 5 bases outside the gene matches. Germline-derived CDR1 and CDR2 are SNHLY and FYNGKV (reference sequence). This CDR3 comprises 12 residues. The CDR3 DNA, read in part, is TGTGCCAGCACCGGACAGGCGGATGAACAGTAC. Its translation: CASTGQADEQY. The full CDR3 protein is CASTGQADEQYF.

This clone appeared a few times. Gene names denote mouse genes. The read falls 1 residue short of the CDR3 end, and the missing part is taken from the germline J gene. The chain uses TRBV29 and TRBJ2-7; D call uncertain. Germline values: CDR1 MSHET, CDR2 SYDVDS. Trimming cost V 3 bases and J 4 bases, with 13 bases left between them. The length of the CDR3 is 14 residues. This chain's CDR3 is CASSLVGAGYEQYF. The sequenced part of the CDR3 DNA is TGTGCTAGCAGTTTGGTGGGAGCGGGGTATGAACAGTAC.

To note about this clone: Mouse gene names and germline throughout. The read comes to an end 1 residue before the CDR3 does, leaving the germline J gene to fill in the end. The chain joins TRBV13-3 to TRBJ2-2, with D perhaps given as TRBD1 or TRBD2 (5 bases each). The CDR3 runs to 13 residues. The germline V and J ends were trimmed by 3 bases and 2 bases, with 5 bases remaining between them. CDR1 is NNHDY, CDR2 SYVADS, per germline. The CDR3 region is CASSGGNTGQLYF. CDR3 DNA (partial): TGTGCCAGCAGTGGGGGGAACACCGGGCAGCTCTAC.

Turning to this clone: Mouse gene names and germline throughout. The read stops 1 residue short of the end of the CDR3; the missing end is completed from the germline J gene. The chain carries TRBV26 and TRBJ2-4, with D perhaps TRBD1 or TRBD2 (5 bases each). The CDR3 runs 14 residues. V lost 4 bases and J lost 1, with 9 bases in between. Per germline, CDR1 KGHPV and CDR2 FQNQEV (reference sequence). CDR3 amino acids: CASSRPGGQNTLYF. The CDR3 DNA, read in part, is TGTGCCAGCAGTCGACCGGGGGGTCAAAACACCTTGTAC.

Concerning this clone itself: Mouse gene names and germline throughout. The missing CDR3 end, 1 residue past where the read stops, is filled in from the germline J gene. The V gene is TRBV4, the J gene TRBJ2-7; D unclear. The CDR3 contains 10 residues. Germline CDR1 is LGHDT and CDR2 is YNNKQL (reference sequence). Trimming removed 5 bases at V and 4 bases at J, with 3 bases between. The CDR3 DNA, read in part, is TGTGCCAGCAGCGGGTATGAACAGTAC. Translation: CASSGYEQY. The full CDR3 reads CASSGYEQYF.

In its sample, this clone was seen once. Gene names are mouse gene names. The read halts 1 residue ahead of the CDR3 end, with the missing end drawn from the germline J gene. This sequence joins TRBV16 and TRBJ2-7, with 8 nucleotides matching TRBD2. J lost 4 bases, V lost 1 base, and 3 bases had no gene match. Per germline, CDR1 SGHSA and CDR2 FRNQAP. The CDR3 loop spans 14 amino acids. The chain's CDR3 is CASSLVGGGYEQYF. CDR3 DNA (partial): TGTGCAAGCAGCTTAGTTGGGGGGGGGTATGAACAGTAC.

A word on this clone: The genes are named according to mouse. The read ends 1 residue shy of where the CDR3 ends; the end is completed using the germline J gene. The sample carries other DNA sequences with the same CDR3. V gene TRBV3 combines with J gene TRBJ2-3, with a weak D call TRBD2 (5 bases). The V gene lost 5 bases and the J gene lost 1 base, with 7 bases spanning the gap. Germline loops: CDR1 SNHLY, CDR2 FYNGKV (reference sequence). The CDR3 covers 13 residues. The sequenced CDR3 bases are TGTGCCAGCAGCCAGACTGGTGCAGAAACGCTGTAT. The encoded protein is CASSQTGAETLY. The full CDR3 protein is CASSQTGAETLYF.